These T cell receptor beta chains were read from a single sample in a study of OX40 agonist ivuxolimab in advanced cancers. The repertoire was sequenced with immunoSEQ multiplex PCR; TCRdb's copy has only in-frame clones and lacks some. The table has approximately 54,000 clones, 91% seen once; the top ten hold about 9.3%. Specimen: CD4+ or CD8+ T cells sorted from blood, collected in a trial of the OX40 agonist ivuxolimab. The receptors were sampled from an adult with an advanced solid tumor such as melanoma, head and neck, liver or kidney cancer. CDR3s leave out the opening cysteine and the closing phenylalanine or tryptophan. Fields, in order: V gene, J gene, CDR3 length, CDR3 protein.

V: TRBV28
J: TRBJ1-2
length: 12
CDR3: ASSLRTWARGYT

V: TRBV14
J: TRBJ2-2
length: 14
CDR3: ASSQPGQGNTGELF

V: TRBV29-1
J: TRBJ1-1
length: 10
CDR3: SAGRWGTEAF

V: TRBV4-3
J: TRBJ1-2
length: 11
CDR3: ASSQETGHGYT

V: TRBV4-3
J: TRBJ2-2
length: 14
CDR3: ASSQIQPANTGELF

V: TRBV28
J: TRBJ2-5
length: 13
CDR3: ASSSPGARQETQY

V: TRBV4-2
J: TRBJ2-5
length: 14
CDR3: ASSQETGGNQETQY

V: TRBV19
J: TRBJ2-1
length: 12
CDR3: ASSFSDVYNEQF

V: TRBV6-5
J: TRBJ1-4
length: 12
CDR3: ASSTTTGNEKLF

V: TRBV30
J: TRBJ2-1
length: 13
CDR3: AWSVLAGALNEQF

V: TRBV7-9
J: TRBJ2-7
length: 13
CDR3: ASSLGKSNRYEQY

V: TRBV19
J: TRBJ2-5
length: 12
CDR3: ASSGTGGWETQY

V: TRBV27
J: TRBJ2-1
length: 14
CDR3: ASSLEGLAGWNEQF

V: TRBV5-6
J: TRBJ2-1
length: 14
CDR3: ASSLRQDPSYNEQF

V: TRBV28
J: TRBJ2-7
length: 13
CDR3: ASSRPLAPNYEQY

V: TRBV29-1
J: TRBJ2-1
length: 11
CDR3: SVEAAPYNEQF

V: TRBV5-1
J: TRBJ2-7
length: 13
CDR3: ASSFAQGLSYEQY

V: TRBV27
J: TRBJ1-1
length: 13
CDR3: ASRTYQGSNTEAF

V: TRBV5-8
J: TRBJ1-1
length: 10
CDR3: ASRPLNTEAF

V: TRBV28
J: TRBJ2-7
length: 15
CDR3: ASSLGYSAFEGFEQY

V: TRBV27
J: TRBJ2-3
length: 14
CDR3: ASSFSVAGGEDTQY

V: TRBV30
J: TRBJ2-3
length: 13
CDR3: AWAGGSGGRDTQY

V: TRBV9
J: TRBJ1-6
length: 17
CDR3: ASSVNPNRMMGIDSPLH

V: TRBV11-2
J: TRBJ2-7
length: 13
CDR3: ASSLGRGLGMEQY

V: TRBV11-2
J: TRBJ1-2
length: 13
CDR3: ASSLGVGAFYGYT

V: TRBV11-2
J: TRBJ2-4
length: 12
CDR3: ASSLYRERDIQY

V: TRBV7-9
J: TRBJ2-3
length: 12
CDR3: ASSPPYESDTQY

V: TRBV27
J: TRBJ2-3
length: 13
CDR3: ASREAGTSTDTQY

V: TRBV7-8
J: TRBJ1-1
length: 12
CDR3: ASSPGQGNTEAF

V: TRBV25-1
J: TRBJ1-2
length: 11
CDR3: ASSPTGGIGYT

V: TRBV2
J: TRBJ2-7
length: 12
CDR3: ASSGVALTYEQY

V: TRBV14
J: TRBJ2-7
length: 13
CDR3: ASSNLQGAAYEQY

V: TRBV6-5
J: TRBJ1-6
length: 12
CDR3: ASRWAANNSPLH

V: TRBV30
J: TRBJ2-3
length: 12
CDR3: AWAQGWVADTQY

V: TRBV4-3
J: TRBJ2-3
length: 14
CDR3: ASSQDSAGSTDTQY

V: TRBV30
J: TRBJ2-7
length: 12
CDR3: AWSVVRGAYEQY

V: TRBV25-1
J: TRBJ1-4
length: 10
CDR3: ASSEKDEKLF

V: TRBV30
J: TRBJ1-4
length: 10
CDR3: AWKSRTQELF

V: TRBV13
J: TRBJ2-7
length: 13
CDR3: ASSARGLESYEQY

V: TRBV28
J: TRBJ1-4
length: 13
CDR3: ASSPEGRDNEKLF

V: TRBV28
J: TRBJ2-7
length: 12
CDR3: ASTTTGGSDEQY

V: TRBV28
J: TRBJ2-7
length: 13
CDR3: ASSFGQDFSYEQY

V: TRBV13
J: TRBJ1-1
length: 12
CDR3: ASSSDGGNTEAF

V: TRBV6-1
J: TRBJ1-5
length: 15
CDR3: ASSEALTRGSNQPQH

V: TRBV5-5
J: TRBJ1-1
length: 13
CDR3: ASRVGGFGNTEAF

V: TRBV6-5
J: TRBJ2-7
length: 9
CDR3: ASSYSSEQY

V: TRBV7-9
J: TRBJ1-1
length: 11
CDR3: ASSPLLVVEAF

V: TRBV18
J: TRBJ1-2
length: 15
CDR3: ASSPPGTATAYYGYT